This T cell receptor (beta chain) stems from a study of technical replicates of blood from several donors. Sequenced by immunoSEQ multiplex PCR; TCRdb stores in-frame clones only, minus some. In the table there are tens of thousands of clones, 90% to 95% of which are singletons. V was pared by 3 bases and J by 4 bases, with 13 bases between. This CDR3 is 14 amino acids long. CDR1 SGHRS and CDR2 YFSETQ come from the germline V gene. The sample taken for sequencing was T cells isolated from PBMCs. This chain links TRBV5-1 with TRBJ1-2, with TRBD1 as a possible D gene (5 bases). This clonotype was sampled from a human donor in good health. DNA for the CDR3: TGCGCCAGCAGCTCCCCGGGGGGGATCTATGGCTACACCTTC. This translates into CASSSPGGIYGYTF.